Below, one TCR beta chain is given with its context. What it binds is unknown. This record comes from a study of T cells in localized non-small cell lung cancer. Study-level points and caveats: Uninvolved adjacent lung, not tumor, had the highest T cell clonality. Because researchers sequenced only one region of the tumor, heterogeneity is still possible. Higher adjacent-lung clonality was associated with shorter survival.

With 1 base removed from V and 0 bases from J, the gap between germline ends came to 8 bases. There are 15 residues in the CDR3. The germline V gene has CDR1 MNHNS and CDR2 SASEGT. Repertoires were generated with immunoSEQ multiplex PCR, while TCRdb's copy carries only in-frame clones and drops some. The sample lists 25,000 to 30,000 clones, less than 95% occurring once. This specimen was peripheral blood, taken before any cancer treatment. V usage is TRBV6-1 and J usage is TRBJ2-3; D uncertain. The TCR was taken from a female donor over 55 with stage I lung adenocarcinoma. CDR3 nucleotide sequence: TGTGCCAGCAGTGAAGGCGCCTATAGCACAGATACGCAGTATTTT. It codes for CASSEGAYSTDTQYF.